A selection of T cell receptor beta chains follows, all from one sample in a study of OX40 agonist ivuxolimab in advanced cancers. TCRdb keeps only in-frame clones here, not all; method: immunoSEQ multiplex PCR. The data contain 74,000 or so clones, 90% of them singletons. Material: CD4+ or CD8+ T cells sorted from blood, obtained in a trial of the OX40 agonist ivuxolimab. Receptors originate from an adult with an advanced solid tumor such as melanoma, head and neck, liver or kidney cancer. The CDR3 runs from the conserved cysteine through the conserved F or W. The D gene is left open where the match is weak.

j_call: TRBJ2-5; v_call: TRBV7-9; d_call: NA; cdr3_nt: TGTGCCAGCAGCGAACTTCTGTTCTGGGACCACCTGTACTTC; cdr3_aa: CASSELLFWDHLYF
j_call: TRBJ2-1; v_call: TRBV7-8; d_call: NA; cdr3_nt: TGTGCCAGCAGCGCCTACGGGGGGCTCGACAATGAGCAGTTCTTC; cdr3_aa: CASSAYGGLDNEQFF
j_call: TRBJ2-7; v_call: TRBV5-1; d_call: TRBD2; cdr3_nt: TGCGCCAGCAGGCCCGGGACTAGCGGGAGCTCCTACGAGCAGTACTTC; cdr3_aa: CASRPGTSGSSYEQYF
j_call: TRBJ2-7; v_call: TRBV28; d_call: NA; cdr3_nt: TGTGCCAGCAGCCCCGGGGACTCCTACGAGCAGTACTTC; cdr3_aa: CASSPGDSYEQYF
j_call: TRBJ1-5; v_call: TRBV7-2; d_call: TRBD1; cdr3_nt: TGTGCCAGCAGCCGCAGGGGACAGGGGTTCAATCAGCCCCAGCATTTT; cdr3_aa: CASSRRGQGFNQPQHF
j_call: TRBJ1-2; v_call: TRBV6-6; d_call: NA; cdr3_nt: TGTGCCAGCAGTTACTCGACTGTTTCCTATGGCTACACCTTC; cdr3_aa: CASSYSTVSYGYTF
j_call: TRBJ1-2; v_call: TRBV2; d_call: NA; cdr3_nt: TGTGCCAGCACTAAATCCCAAGGGGGAACTGCTAACTATGGCTACACCTTC; cdr3_aa: CASTKSQGGTANYGYTF
j_call: TRBJ2-1; v_call: TRBV5-1; d_call: TRBD1; cdr3_nt: TGCGCCAGCAGCTTGGGGGACAGCCACAATGAGCAGTTCTTC; cdr3_aa: CASSLGDSHNEQFF
j_call: TRBJ1-4; v_call: TRBV5-1; d_call: TRBD1; cdr3_nt: TGCGCCAGCCGCCCGACAGGGACTAATGAAAAACTGTTTTTT; cdr3_aa: CASRPTGTNEKLFF
j_call: TRBJ2-5; v_call: TRBV28; d_call: TRBD1; cdr3_nt: TGTGCCAGCACCCTCAGGGGGTACAGGGCAAGTGGCCAGTACTTC; cdr3_aa: CASTLRGYRASGQYF